This T cell receptor beta chain was captured in a study of blood T cell repertoires in COVID-19. Study summary: From T cells, B-cell-depleted T cells, or PBMCs came the material, which was cDNA or gDNA.

In the original analysis: Cell counts per sample came from amplifying reference gene primers. Clones were sequenced by immunoSEQ multiplex PCR, and TCRdb holds only the in-frame ones, with some missing. V, J and clone size are taken as reported in that table, and D and trimming were inferred from the DNA itself. The table shows approximately 120,000 clones, with roughly 85% occurring only once. Germline V lookup: CDR1 DFQATT, CDR2 SNEGSKA (reference sequence). The CDR3 is 15 residues long. V lost 3 bases and J lost 7; bases outside the gene matches: 14. The TCR was taken from a human donor in a cohort sampled during active COVID-19. The gene calls are TRBV20-1 and TRBJ2-5; the match to TRBD2 covers 7 bases. Sequenced sample: peripheral blood. CDR3 residues: CSASRAWGGSGTQYF. The CDR3 DNA reads TGCAGTGCTAGTCGGGCTTGGGGAGGGAGCGGGACCCAGTACTTC.